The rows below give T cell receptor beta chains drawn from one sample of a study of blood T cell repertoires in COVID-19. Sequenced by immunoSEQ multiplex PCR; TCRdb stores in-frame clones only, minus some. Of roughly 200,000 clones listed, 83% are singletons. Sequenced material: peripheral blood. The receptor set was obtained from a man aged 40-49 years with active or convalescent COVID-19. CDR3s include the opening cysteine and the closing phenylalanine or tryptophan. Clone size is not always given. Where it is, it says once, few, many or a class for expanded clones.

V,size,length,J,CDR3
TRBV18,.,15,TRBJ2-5,CASSPRTGGQETQYF
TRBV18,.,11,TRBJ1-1,CASSPGLEAFF
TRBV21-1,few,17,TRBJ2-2,CASSSRSTESNTGELFF
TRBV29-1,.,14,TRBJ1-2,CSVEAGQGLGGYTF
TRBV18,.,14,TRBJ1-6,CASSPGQPNSPLHF
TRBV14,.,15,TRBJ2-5,CASSQDPGVVETQYF
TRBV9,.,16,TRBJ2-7,CASSPLLTSGSYEQYF
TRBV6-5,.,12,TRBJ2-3,CAIQLAADTQYF
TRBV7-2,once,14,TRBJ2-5,CASSLERTAQTQYF
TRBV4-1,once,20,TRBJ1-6,CASSQDPYRLGGSNNSPLHF
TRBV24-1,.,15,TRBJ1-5,CATSAPGQGPQPQHF
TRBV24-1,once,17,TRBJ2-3,CATSDLIAGHGRDTQYF
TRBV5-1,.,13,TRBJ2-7,CASKGTASYEQYF
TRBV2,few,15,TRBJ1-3,CASSGESRGGNTIYF
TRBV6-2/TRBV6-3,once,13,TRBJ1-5,CASSLQGVQPQHF
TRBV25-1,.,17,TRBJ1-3,CASSGYPDKSLKNTIYF
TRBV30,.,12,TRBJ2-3,CAWGASTDTQYF
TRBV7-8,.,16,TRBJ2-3,CASSLGHRELTDTQYF
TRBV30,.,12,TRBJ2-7,CAWRGAGYEQYF
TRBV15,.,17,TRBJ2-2,CATSRPGTSRNTGELFF
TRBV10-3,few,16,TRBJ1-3,CATGELGQGAGNTIYF
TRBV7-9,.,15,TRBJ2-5,CASSLIQGGEETQYF